Presented here are 27 T cell receptor beta chains from one specimen sequenced in a study of technical replicates of blood from a few donors. Repertoires were generated with immunoSEQ multiplex PCR, while TCRdb's copy carries only in-frame clones and drops some. Of roughly 85,000 clones in the sample, 94% were seen once. The sequencing sample was made of T cells isolated from PBMCs. Receptors were obtained from a human donor in good health.

V gene TRBV28 combines with J gene TRBJ1-1; 7 bases agree with TRBD1. V lost 6 bases and J lost 8; bases outside the gene matches: 12. This CDR3 has 14 residues. Germline V gene sequence: CDR1 MDHEN, CDR2 SYDVKM. The CDR3 DNA sequence: TGTGCCAGCAGGCCTTCCGACAGGGCTTTCGAAGCTTTCTTT. Translated, it gives CASRPSDRAFEAFF.

The chain recombines TRBV4-1 with TRBJ1-2; no definite D call. This CDR3 has 16 amino acids. Germline V lookup: CDR1 MGHRA, CDR2 YSYEKL. V was trimmed by 1 base and J by 0 bases, leaving 12 bases between them. The CDR3 here is CASSQGPSSTNYGYTF. The DNA for the CDR3 is TGCGCCAGCAGCCAAGGTCCCAGTTCCACTAACTATGGCTACACCTTC.

V usage is TRBV4-2 and J usage is TRBJ1-4, with TRBD1 matching over 10 bases. Germline V lookup: CDR1 LGHNA, CDR2 YNFKEQ. This CDR3 has 15 residues. V trimming: 4 bases; J trimming: 6 bases; junction bases outside the gene matches: 5. CDR3 region: CASSLVGTGDEKLFF. Here the CDR3 DNA reads TGTGCCAGCAGCCTGGTTGGGACAGGGGATGAAAAACTGTTTTTT.

The chain carries TRBV14 and TRBJ1-1, with TRBD1 as a possible D gene (5 bases). Trimming shortened V by 4 bases and J by 5 bases, and 8 bases separated the two germline ends. The CDR3 totals 12 residues. Germline CDR1 SGHDN, CDR2 FVKESK. Here the CDR3 reads CASSLAGTEAFF. The CDR3, as DNA: TGTGCCAGCAGCCTGGCAGGGACTGAAGCTTTCTTT.

The chain has TRBV7-9 and TRBJ1-2, with TRBD1 identical over 9 bases. V was pared by 3 bases and J by 0 bases, with 8 bases of the junction left unmatched. The CDR3 runs 17 residues. Per the germline V gene, CDR1 is SEHNR and CDR2 is FQNEAQ (reference sequence). CDR3 region: CASSFGTGLSANYGYTF. The CDR3, as DNA: TGTGCCAGCAGCTTTGGGACAGGGTTATCGGCTAACTATGGCTACACCTTC.

V and J are TRBV14 and TRBJ1-2, with 9 bases lining up with TRBD1. V dropped 1 base and J dropped 10; count of bases not matched to a gene: 7. This CDR3 is 14 amino acids long. Germline V gene lookup returns CDR1 SGHDN and CDR2 FVKESK. CDR3 in amino acids: CASSQGGYRGPYTF. The CDR3 DNA reads as TGTGCCAGCAGCCAAGGCGGATACAGGGGGCCCTACACCTTC.

The rearrangement links TRBV19 to TRBJ1-1; 9 bases map to TRBD1. CDR1 LNHDA and CDR2 SQIVND come from the germline V gene (reference sequence). V lost 4 bases to trimming and J lost 0 bases; unmatched junction nucleotides: 6. This CDR3 spans 16 amino acids. CDR3 sequence: CASSSGTGFMNTEAFF. As DNA, the CDR3 is TGTGCCAGTAGTAGCGGGACAGGGTTTATGAACACTGAAGCTTTCTTT.

The chain links TRBV7-6 to TRBJ2-5, with 7 positions matching TRBD2. The CDR3 length is 15 residues. The trim removed 1 base at V and 2 bases at J, leaving 4 bases unmatched. Germline V gives CDR1 SGHVS, CDR2 FNYEAQ. In DNA, the CDR3 is TGTGCCAGCAGCTTAGGATCTAGCGGACAAGAGACCCAGTACTTC. This encodes CASSLGSSGQETQYF.

The CDR3 loop is CASSRGSGGYRNEQYF. CDR3 in DNA: TGCGCCAGCAGCCGTGGGTCAGGGGGATATAGGAACGAGCAGTACTTC. The chain links TRBV5-1 to TRBJ2-7; 7 bases are a match to TRBD1. The CDR3 is made up of 16 amino acids. The V segment lost 4 bases and the J segment 5 bases; nucleotides outside the gene matches: 15. CDR1 SGHRS and CDR2 YFSETQ come from the germline V gene.

In this sample, this clone turned up once. The V and J genes are TRBV19 and TRBJ2-7; possibly TRBD1 for D (5 bases). The length of the CDR3 is 14 residues. Looked up from germline, CDR1 is LNHDA and CDR2 is SQIVND (reference sequence). V was trimmed by 10 bases and J by 5 bases, leaving 21 bases between them. CDR3 bases: TGTGCCACCACGTCAGGACAATATACAAACGAGCAGTACTTC. Encoded protein: CATTSGQYTNEQYF.

The V and J genes are TRBV29-1 and TRBJ2-3; possible D gene TRBD1, 6 bases. The V end lost 3 bases, the J end lost 1 base, and 8 bases lay between the germline ends. The CDR3 runs to 13 residues. From germline, CDR1 is SQVTM and CDR2 ANQGSEA. This chain's CDR3 is CSVEGAGTDTQYF. CDR3 nucleotide sequence: TGCAGCGTTGAGGGGGCGGGCACAGATACGCAGTATTTT.

This sequence joins TRBV9 and TRBJ2-1, with D possibly matching TRBD2 (6 bases). Per germline, CDR1 SGDLS and CDR2 YYNGEE. The CDR3 consists of 13 residues. V shed 6 bases and J shed 4 bases, with 11 bases lying between them. The CDR3, as DNA: TGTGCCAGCACATGGACTAAATACAATGAGCAGTTCTTC. It codes for CASTWTKYNEQFF.

This clone has a single count. This chain links TRBV10-2 with TRBJ2-3; 11 nucleotides agree with TRBD2. The CDR3 length is 16 residues. The ends lost 6 bases at V and 3 bases at J; junction bases unmatched: 8. Germline lookup yields CDR1 WSHSY and CDR2 SAAADI. The CDR3 here is CASSAGTSGYTDTQYF. In nucleotides, the CDR3 is TGCGCCAGCAGCGCCGGGACTAGCGGTTATACAGATACGCAGTATTTT.

V usage is TRBV4-2 and J usage is TRBJ1-3; D is uncertain. The CDR3 extends over 16 amino acids. From germline, CDR1 is LGHNA and CDR2 YNFKEQ. V lost 1 base and J lost 0, with 10 bases in between. The CDR3 nucleotides are TGTGCCAGCAGCCAAGGAGGCCAAAGCTCTGGAAACACCATATATTTT. Its translation: CASSQGGQSSGNTIYF.

The rearrangement joins TRBV18 to TRBJ2-1; D is possibly TRBD2 (6 bases). The CDR3 loop spans 13 amino acids. V was trimmed by 0 bases and J by 7 bases, leaving 7 bases between them. Germline CDR1 reads KGHSH; CDR2 reads LQKENI. The CDR3 here is CASSPPGGNEQFF. CDR3 nucleotide sequence: TGTGCCAGCTCACCACCGGGGGGTAATGAGCAGTTCTTC.

CDR3: CASSLGGTENQPQHF. CDR3 bases: TGCGCCAGCAGCTTGGGGGGGACAGAAAATCAGCCCCAGCATTTT. The chain employs TRBV5-1 and TRBJ1-5; the match to TRBD1 covers 7 bases. The germline CDR1 and CDR2 sequences are SGHRS and YFSETQ. Trimming took 0 bases from V and 4 from J; bases not matched to a gene: 4. The CDR3 is made up of 15 amino acids. Full variable domain (rest looked up from reference TRBV5-1 and TRBJ1-5): KAGVTQTPRYLIKTRGQQVTLSCSPISGHRSVSWYQQTPGQGLQFLFEYFSETQRNKGNFPGRFSGRQFSNSRSEMNVSTLELGDSALYLCASSLGGTENQPQHFGDGTRLSIL.

V is TRBV4-2 and J is TRBJ2-1; 11 positions agree with TRBD2. Trimming took 0 bases from V and 6 from J; bases not matched to a gene: 7. From germline, CDR1 is LGHNA and CDR2 YNFKEQ. The CDR3 has 17 amino acids. CDR3 sequence reads: CASSQDAGLADFNEQFF. The CDR3 DNA is TGTGCCAGCAGCCAAGACGCGGGACTAGCGGATTTCAATGAGCAGTTCTTC.

The chain employs TRBV4-1 and TRBJ1-1; weak D call: TRBD1 (5 bases). CDR1 is MGHRA and CDR2 is YSYEKL in the germline V gene. The germline V and J ends were trimmed by 0 bases and 5 bases, with 7 bases remaining between them. This CDR3 is built from 13 residues. CDR3 sequence reads: CASSQEEGTEAFF. The CDR3 region has the DNA TGCGCCAGCAGCCAAGAGGAGGGGACTGAAGCTTTCTTT.

The chain joins TRBV2 to TRBJ2-4; 8 bases map to TRBD1. CDR1 is SNHLY, CDR2 FYNNEI, per germline. The V and J ends lost 2 bases and 1 base, in that order; junction bases with no gene match: 4. The CDR3 extends over 16 amino acids. CDR3 sequence: CASSEWRQGAKNIQYF. For the CDR3, the DNA is TGTGCCAGCAGTGAATGGAGACAGGGGGCCAAAAACATTCAGTACTTC.

The chain links TRBV27 to TRBJ1-2, with D tentatively TRBD1 (5 bases). Germline CDR1 MNHEY, CDR2 SMNVEV (reference sequence). The CDR3 loop spans 14 amino acids. The V gene lost 4 bases and the J gene lost 7 bases, with 16 bases spanning the gap. Written as DNA, the CDR3 is TGTGCCAGCAGTTCAACCCCAGGGTTCTCTGGCTACACCTTC. Translated: CASSSTPGFSGYTF.

The rearrangement joins TRBV10-3 to TRBJ2-7; 8 bases line up with TRBD1. Germline CDR1 and CDR2: ENHRY and SYGVKD. This CDR3 has 11 residues. Germline trimming cut 10 bases from V and 3 bases from J; bases unmatched to any gene: 2. The CDR3 loop is CASGQGYEQYF. CDR3 DNA sequence: TGTGCCAGCGGACAGGGCTACGAGCAGTACTTC.

The chain uses TRBV7-9 and TRBJ1-4; no definite D call. Germline CDR1 reads SEHNR; CDR2 reads FQNEAQ (reference sequence). With 5 bases removed from V and 0 bases from J, the gap between germline ends came to 10 bases. The CDR3 contains 15 residues. The CDR3 sequence: CASSPRGTTNEKLFF. The CDR3 coding sequence is TGTGCCAGCAGCCCTCGGGGAACAACTAATGAAAAACTGTTTTTT.

The rearrangement uses TRBV29-1 and TRBJ1-2; 7 bases map to TRBD1. Germline V CDR1 and CDR2: SQVTM, ANQGSEA. V trimming: 4 bases; J trimming: 6 bases; junction bases outside the gene matches: 14. The length of the CDR3 is 15 residues. CDR3 nucleotides: TGCAGCGTTGCCCCCTCCCTGACAGGGATGCATGGCTACACCTTC. Amino acid sequence: CSVAPSLTGMHGYTF.

The chain joins TRBV7-6 to TRBJ2-1; 8 bases are a match to TRBD2. Germline CDR1 and CDR2: SGHVS and FNYEAQ. After removal of 2 bases from V and 6 bases from J, the junction contained 9 bases not matched to a gene. The CDR3 runs 16 residues. For the CDR3, the DNA is TGTGCCAGCAGCTTAAACAGCGGGGGTGACTTCAATGAGCAGTTCTTC. Protein product: CASSLNSGGDFNEQFF.

The J gene is TRBJ2-3, the V gene TRBV29-1; D not resolved. V lost 4 bases and J 4 bases, leaving 6 bases between the germline ends. CDR1 is SQVTM and CDR2 is ANQGSEA in the germline V gene. The CDR3 has 11 amino acids. CDR3 in amino acids: CSVVSPDTQYF. DNA for the CDR3: TGCAGCGTTGTTAGCCCAGATACGCAGTATTTT.

The chain links TRBV14 to TRBJ2-1, with a weak D call TRBD2 (5 bases). Between the trimmed V and J ends, which lost 5 bases and 9 bases, there was a span of 17 bases. CDR1 and CDR2 from the germline V gene are SGHDN and FVKESK. This CDR3 is built from 14 residues. CDR3 residues: CASSSPGGWAEQFF. The DNA for the CDR3 is TGTGCCAGCAGCTCGCCCGGAGGTTGGGCTGAGCAGTTCTTC.

This chain joins TRBV21-1 and TRBJ2-1; the listed D gene, TRBD2, was not tested against the DNA. TRBV21-1 is a listed pseudogene. The CDR3 has 19 amino acids. CDR3 protein: CASSKTGSGGQHPYNEQFF. Written as DNA, the CDR3 is TGTGCCAGCAGCAAAACCGGTAGCGGGGGGCAACATCCCTACAATGAGCAGTTCTTC.